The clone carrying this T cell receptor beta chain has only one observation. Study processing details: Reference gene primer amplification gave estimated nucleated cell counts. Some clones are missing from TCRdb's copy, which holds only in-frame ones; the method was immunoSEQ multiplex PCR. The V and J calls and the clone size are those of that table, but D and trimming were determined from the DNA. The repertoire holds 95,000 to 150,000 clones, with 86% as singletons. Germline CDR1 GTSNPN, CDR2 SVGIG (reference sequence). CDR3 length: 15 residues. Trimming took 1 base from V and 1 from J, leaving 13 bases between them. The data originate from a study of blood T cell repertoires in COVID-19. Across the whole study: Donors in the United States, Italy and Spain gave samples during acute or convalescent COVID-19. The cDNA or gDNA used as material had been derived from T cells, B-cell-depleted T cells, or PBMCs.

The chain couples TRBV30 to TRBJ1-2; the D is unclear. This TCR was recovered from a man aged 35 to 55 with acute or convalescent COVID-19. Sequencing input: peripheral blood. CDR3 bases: TGTGCCTGGAGTGGATGGCCTAGCCTTAACTATGGCTACACCTTC. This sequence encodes CAWSGWPSLNYGYTF.